This note documents a single T cell receptor beta chain sequence. Its antigen is unknown. The sample belongs to a study of post-analysis software for immune sequencing data. Across the study: Included among the disease courses, which were recorded for the cohort, were relapsing-remitting, secondary progressive and progressive-relapsing multiple sclerosis. Findings and limits, study-wide: People with multiple sclerosis had a significantly lower normalized Chao1 diversity than controls did.

Included in the TCR beta cDNA libraries were unique molecular identifiers. MiXCR, applied by TCRdb to the PCR reads, yields one record per CDR3 protein. The sample records about 200,000 distinct CDR3 sequences, 29% being singletons. The sample consisted of blood. The receptor comes from a girl aged 2-17 years with multiple sclerosis.

The chain's CDR3 is CSARDLKVGGYNEQFF. The DNA of the CDR3 is TGCAGTGCTAGAGATCTAAAAGTCGGGGGATACAATGAGCAGTTCTTC. The J gene is TRBJ2-1, the V gene TRBV20-1; perhaps TRBD2 as D (6 bases). CDR3 length equals 16 residues. With 0 bases removed from V and 4 bases from J, the gap between germline ends came to 16 bases. Germline V CDR1 and CDR2: DFQATT, SNEGSKA (reference sequence).